The clone carrying this TCR beta chain has only one observation. Antigen unknown. These data belong to a study of blood T cells in healthy people across ages. A J-beta primer mix and a sample-barcoded 5' primer were used in a second PCR of roughly 7 to 12 cycles. TCRdb reanalysed the 5' RACE reads using MiXCR and keeps one entry per CDR3 protein. The table includes roughly 1.6 million distinct CDR3 sequences, about 35% detected once. Broader study findings: Older age went with lower TCR beta diversity per million T cells, in a roughly linear way. The unsorted PBMCs prevented any conclusive comparison of naive versus antigen-experienced cells.

The sequence came from a woman aged 25 to 45 in good health. Sequencing was performed on blood.

The CDR3 here is CASSLILGINEKLFF. CDR3 DNA sequence: TGTGCCAGCAGTTTGATTCTGGGGATTAATGAAAAACTGTTTTTT. The rearrangement joins TRBV27 to TRBJ1-4; the D is unclear. The CDR3 runs to 15 residues. The germline V and J ends were trimmed by 3 bases and 4 bases, with 12 bases remaining between them. Germline V gene lookup returns CDR1 MNHEY and CDR2 SMNVEV (reference sequence).